The 22 T cell receptor beta chains below come from one sample, sequenced in a study of blood T cells in healthy people across ages (dated by TCRdb to between 2015 and 2017). The library was built by means of 5' RACE. The sequencer listed for this sample is Illumina HiSeq 2500. A second PCR of about 7 to 12 cycles was performed with a sample-barcoded 5' primer and a J-beta primer mix. The public reads were run again by TCRdb, first through fastp at Q25 and then through MiXCR, and only productive beta chains were kept. Rows merge per CDR3 protein into single entries with the most common DNA and genes. This sample holds around 820,000 distinct CDR3 sequences; approximately 25% were observed only once. The ten biggest clones cover approximately 3.7% of the sample. The data were also submitted as part of a second study, on T cells of mothers and their children.

Sequenced: blood. These receptors all stem from a boy younger than 18 in good health.

This clonotype has just a few counts. The rearrangement links TRBV6-2 or TRBV6-3 to TRBJ1-2, with TRBD1 matching 9 bases. This CDR3 is 17 amino acids long. The J segment lost 4 bases and the V segment lost 2 bases, leaving 11 bases of the junction unmatched. Germline V gives CDR1 MNHEY, CDR2 SVGEGT. The CDR3 loop is CASSYPRGTGNSYGYTF. CDR3 nucleotides: TGTGCCAGCAGTTACCCGCGCGGGACAGGGAACTCCTATGGCTACACCTTC.

This clonotype was picked up a small number of times. The chain carries TRBV12-3 or TRBV12-4 and TRBJ2-5, with 11 bases fitting TRBD1. There are 14 residues in the CDR3. V trimming: 5 bases; J trimming: 5 bases; junction bases outside the gene matches: 4. This CDR3 reads CASSRTGGAETQYF. The DNA of the CDR3 is TGTGCCAGCAGTCGGACAGGGGGCGCTGAGACCCAGTACTTC.

The genes are TRBV2 and TRBJ2-1; 11 nucleotides line up with TRBD2. Looked up from germline, CDR1 is SNHLY and CDR2 is FYNNEI. This CDR3 is 16 amino acids long. Germline trimming cut 4 bases from V and 6 bases from J; bases unmatched to any gene: 8. CDR3 region: CASSGELAGAFNEQFF. The CDR3 DNA reads as TGTGCCAGCAGTGGGGAACTAGCGGGGGCCTTCAATGAGCAGTTCTTC.

The rearrangement links TRBV28 to TRBJ2-5; D is ambiguous. CDR1 is MDHEN and CDR2 is SYDVKM in the germline V gene. Trimming removed 8 bases at V and 4 bases at J, with 17 bases between. This CDR3 is 14 amino acids long. CDR3 amino acids: CASGPAGYPETQYF. The CDR3 DNA follows: TGTGCCAGCGGCCCAGCCGGATACCCAGAGACCCAGTACTTC.

This chain links TRBV15 with TRBJ1-2; no definite D call. The CDR3 totals 13 residues. The germline gives CDR1 LNHNV, CDR2 YYDKDF (reference sequence). Between the trimmed V and J ends, which lost 8 bases and 6 bases, there was a span of 16 bases. The CDR3 sequence is CATSVGSGDGYTF. The DNA for the CDR3 is TGTGCCACCTCGGTCGGTTCGGGTGATGGCTACACCTTC.

The V gene is TRBV7-2, the J gene TRBJ2-5; D not certain. Germline CDR1 reads SGHTA; CDR2 reads FQGNSA. Trimming removed 1 base from V and 0 bases from J, with 18 bases in between. The CDR3 sequence is 18 residues long. CDR3 loop: CASSLEVVSRIHQETQYF. CDR3 nucleotide sequence: TGTGCCAGCAGCTTAGAGGTGGTATCGCGGATACACCAAGAGACCCAGTACTTC.

The chain recombines TRBV7-2 with TRBJ2-4; TRBD1 matches 9 bases. The V and J ends lost 6 bases and 1 base, in that order; junction bases with no gene match: 4. The CDR3 consists of 15 residues. CDR1 SGHTA and CDR2 FQGNSA come from the germline V gene. The chain's CDR3 is CASSPGQGAKNIQYF. In DNA form, the CDR3 reads TGTGCCAGCAGTCCCGGACAGGGGGCCAAAAACATTCAGTACTTC.

Only a few counts were recorded for this clonotype. The V gene is TRBV14, the J gene TRBJ1-1; a possible D gene is TRBD1 (6 bases). The germline V gene has CDR1 SGHDN and CDR2 FVKESK. V was shortened by 5 bases and J by 1 base, with 11 bases between the two germline ends. CDR3 length: 14 residues. The chain's CDR3 is CASSSWTENTEAFF. CDR3 DNA: TGTGCCAGCAGCTCCTGGACAGAGAACACTGAAGCTTTCTTT.

The rearrangement joins TRBV7-8 to TRBJ2-2; TRBD1 or TRBD2 may be the D gene (5 bases each). The CDR3 runs 17 residues. V shed 6 bases and J shed 1 base, with 18 bases lying between them. Germline CDR1 is SGHVS and CDR2 is FQNEAQ. CDR3 loop: CASRRPGTPENTGELFF. In DNA, the CDR3 is TGTGCCAGCAGAAGACCCGGGACGCCCGAGAACACCGGGGAGCTGTTTTTT.

The chain links TRBV6-6 to TRBJ2-4; D uncertain. Germline assignment: CDR1 MNHNY and CDR2 SVGAGI (reference sequence). This CDR3 has 14 amino acids. V dropped 2 bases and J dropped 4 bases, with 9 bases sitting between them. CDR3 region: CASSYRQNKNIQYF. The CDR3 DNA is TGTGCCAGCAGTTACAGGCAGAATAAAAACATTCAGTACTTC.

This clonotype occurred a few times. An end of the junction differs from the germline gene, which may be a read error. The chain is built from TRBV15 and TRBJ2-5; TRBD2 matches 12 bases. Germline lookup yields CDR1 LNHNV and CDR2 YYDKDF (reference sequence). The CDR3 totals 16 residues. In nucleotides, the CDR3 is TGTGCCACCAGCAGAGTCAAAGGACTAGCGGGGATTAGTCCGTTCTTC. It translates to CATSRVKGLAGISPFF. Filled out from reference TRBV15 and TRBJ2-5, the complete variable domain reads DAMVIQNPRYQVTQFGKPVTLSCSQTLNHNVMYWYQQKSSQAPKLLFHYYDKDFNNEADTPDNFQSRRPNTSFCFLDIRSPGLGDTAMYLCATSRVKGLAGISPFFGPGTRLLVL.

CDR3 residues: CASSSAGGISYEQYF. As DNA, the CDR3 is TGTGCCAGCAGTTCGGCGGGTGGGATCTCCTACGAGCAGTACTTC. The rearrangement links TRBV28 to TRBJ2-7, with D perhaps TRBD2 (5 bases). V lost 4 bases and J 0 bases, leaving 13 bases between the germline ends. CDR3 size: 15 residues. The germline CDR1 and CDR2 sequences are MDHEN and SYDVKM.

In this sample, this clonotype turned up a few times. The CDR3 here is CASSSGGGGKETQYF. In DNA, the CDR3 is TGTGCCAGCAGCTCCGGAGGAGGGGGCAAGGAGACCCAGTACTTC. This sequence joins TRBV28 and TRBJ2-5; tentative D call: TRBD1 (7 bases). This CDR3 is 15 amino acids long. The V and J ends lost 6 bases and 5 bases respectively, with 19 bases between them. CDR1 and CDR2 from the germline V gene are MDHEN and SYDVKM.

The genes are TRBV7-6 and TRBJ2-2; D is uncertain. The germline V gene encodes CDR1 SGHVS and CDR2 FNYEAQ. V shed 5 bases and J shed 0 bases, with 13 bases lying between them. There are 16 residues in the CDR3. CDR3 nucleotide sequence: TGTGCCAGCAGCCCCAAGGGCGTCTCGAACACCGGGGAGCTGTTTTTT. Protein product: CASSPKGVSNTGELFF.

This chain's CDR3 is CASTGRREYEQYF. In DNA form, the CDR3 reads TGTGCCAGCACCGGGAGGCGGGAATACGAGCAGTACTTC. The chain employs TRBV12-3 or TRBV12-4 and TRBJ2-7, with 7 positions matching TRBD2. The CDR3 consists of 13 residues. V lost 7 bases and J lost 4; bases outside the gene matches: 7.

The chain combines TRBV7-2 with TRBJ2-5, with 7 bases identical to TRBD1. TRBJ2-7 explains the end of the DNA better; the J call may be wrong. Germline-derived CDR1 and CDR2 are SGHTA and FQGNSA. The CDR3 consists of 14 residues. The CDR3 reads CASSLARGLYEQYF. CDR3 DNA sequence: TGTGCCAGCAGCTTAGCGAGGGGGCTCTACGAGCAGTACTTC.

The chain joins TRBV6-2 or TRBV6-3 to TRBJ1-2; D not certain. Between the trimmed V and J ends, which lost 2 bases and 4 bases, there was a span of 5 bases. The CDR3 has 12 residues. Germline CDR1 reads MNHEY; CDR2 reads SVGEGT. The CDR3 DNA sequence: TGTGCCAGCAGTTACCGGAGCTATGGCTACACCTTC. It yields the protein CASSYRSYGYTF.

The sample holds a few counts of this clonotype. This rearrangement joins TRBV13 to TRBJ2-4; 9 nucleotides align to TRBD1. V lost 1 base, J lost 0 bases, and 16 bases stayed unmatched. Looked up from germline, CDR1 is PRHDT and CDR2 is FYEKMQ (reference sequence). This CDR3 is 21 amino acids long. CDR3 loop: CASSLVVPGTGKNLAKNIQYF. CDR3 sequence (DNA): TGTGCCAGCAGCTTAGTCGTCCCCGGGACAGGGAAGAATCTAGCCAAAAACATTCAGTACTTC.

This clonotype has just a few counts. This chain joins TRBV29-1 and TRBJ2-3; possible D gene TRBD2, 6 bases. Germline-derived CDR1 and CDR2 are SQVTM and ANQGSEA. CDR3 length equals 14 residues. Trimming left V 3 bases short and J 5 bases short, with 15 bases between. The CDR3 region is CSVDSAGPVDTQYF. The CDR3 DNA is TGCAGCGTTGATAGTGCGGGACCAGTAGATACGCAGTATTTT.

A word on this clonotype: Germline is not matched at one junction end, which may reflect a read error. CDR3 sequence (DNA): TGTGCCAGCAGCAGGGTTGCGGGAACCTACAATGAGAAGTTCTTC. Amino acid sequence: CASSRVAGTYNEKFF. The chain recombines TRBV7-2 with TRBJ2-1; tentative D call: TRBD2 (6 bases). The CDR3 length is 15 residues. CDR1 is SGHTA, CDR2 FQGNSA, per germline.

Written as DNA, the CDR3 is TGCAGTGCTAGAGGCGGTGGGCGGGATCGGGTTAATGAGCAGTTCTTC. Protein sequence: CSARGGGRDRVNEQFF. V and J are TRBV20-1 and TRBJ2-7, with a possible D match to TRBD2 (6 bases). The J call is uncertain, as TRBJ2-1 better fits the DNA end. The CDR3 has 16 residues. CDR1 is DFQATT, CDR2 SNEGSKA, per germline (reference sequence).

The rearrangement uses TRBV7-2 and TRBJ2-1; 12 positions agree with TRBD2. Germline V gene data show CDR1 as SGHTA and CDR2 as FQGNSA. This CDR3 contains 17 residues. V shed 0 bases, J shed 3 bases, and the junction held 3 bases outside the gene matches. The CDR3 nucleotides read TGTGCCAGCAGCTTAGCACTAGCGGGGGGACTCTACAATGAGCAGTTCTTC. Protein sequence: CASSLALAGGLYNEQFF.